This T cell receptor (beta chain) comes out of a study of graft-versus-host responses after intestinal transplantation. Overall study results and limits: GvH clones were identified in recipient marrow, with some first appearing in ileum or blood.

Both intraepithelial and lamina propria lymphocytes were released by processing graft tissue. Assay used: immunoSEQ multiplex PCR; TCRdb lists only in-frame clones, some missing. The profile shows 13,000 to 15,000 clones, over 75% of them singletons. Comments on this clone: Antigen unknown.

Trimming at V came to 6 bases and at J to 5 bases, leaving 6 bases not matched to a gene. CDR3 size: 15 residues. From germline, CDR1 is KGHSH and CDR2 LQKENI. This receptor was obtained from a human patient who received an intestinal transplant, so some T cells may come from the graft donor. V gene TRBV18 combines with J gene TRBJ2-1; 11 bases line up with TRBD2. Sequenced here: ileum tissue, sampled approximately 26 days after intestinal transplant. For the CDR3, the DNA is TGTGCCAGCTCCCAAGGACTAGCGGGTGACAATGAGCAGTTCTTC. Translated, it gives CASSQGLAGDNEQFF.